This TCR beta chain came from a study of blood T cell repertoires in COVID-19. The V gene end was trimmed by 4 bases and the J gene end by 3 bases; junction bases not matched to a gene: 11. The CDR3 has 16 amino acids. The germline gives CDR1 LGHDT, CDR2 YNNKEL (reference sequence). Method: immunoSEQ multiplex PCR; TCRdb's copy keeps in-frame clones and lacks some. The sample has about 140,000 clones; roughly three quarters are singletons. The J gene is TRBJ2-7, the V gene TRBV3-1 (or the pseudogene TRBV3-2), with TRBD2 identical over 8 bases. This TCR was recovered from a woman in her fifties or sixties with acute or convalescent COVID-19. Sequencing used peripheral blood. In nucleotides, the CDR3 is TGTGCCAGCAGCCCGCTTCTTGATAGCGGGAACTACGAGCAGTACTTC. Its translation: CASSPLLDSGNYEQYF.